The 10 T cell receptor beta chains presented below share a single source sample, sequenced in a study of PD-L1 blockade in urothelial cancer. The time point: pretreatment peripheral blood. Assay used: immunoSEQ multiplex PCR; TCRdb lists only in-frame clones, some missing. The top ten hold around 1.5% of the sample, which has tens of thousands of clones, around 91% seen once. Source: PBMCs, taken around atezolizumab (anti-PD-L1) treatment. The receptor source for this set is a man aged 55 to 70 with urothelial cancer.

This clone was seen a single time. J is TRBJ2-5 and V is TRBV2; 11 nucleotides align to TRBD2. This CDR3 is 14 amino acids long. The germline V gene encodes CDR1 SNHLY and CDR2 FYNNEI. Unmatched junction bases numbered 3, after V lost 7 bases and J lost 2 bases. The CDR3 reads CASNLAGGQETQYF. The CDR3 nucleotides read TGTGCCAGCAACCTAGCGGGGGGACAAGAGACCCAGTACTTC. The variable domain in full, with the rest retrieved from reference TRBV2 and TRBJ2-5, is EPEVTQTPSHQVTQMGQEVILRCVPISNHLYFYWYRQILGQKVEFLVSFYNNEISEKSEIFDDQFSVERPDGSNFTLKIRSTKLEDSAMYFCASNLAGGQETQYFGPGTRLLVL.

The CDR3 DNA sequence: TGCGCCAGCAGCTTTGACAGGGGAGGTGAGCAGTACTTC. It translates to CASSFDRGGEQYF. The chain employs TRBV5-1 and TRBJ2-7; 8 nucleotides agree with TRBD1. The germline gives CDR1 SGHRS, CDR2 YFSETQ. With V trimmed by 2 bases and J by 7 bases, 5 bases remained unmatched. The CDR3 consists of 13 residues. Using reference TRBV5-1 and TRBJ2-7 for the parts outside the CDR3, the full variable domain is KAGVTQTPRYLIKTRGQQVTLSCSPISGHRSVSWYQQTPGQGLQFLFEYFSETQRNKGNFPGRFSGRQFSNSRSEMNVSTLELGDSALYLCASSFDRGGEQYFGPGTRLTVT.

The chain is built from TRBV4-2 and TRBJ1-5, with TRBD1 matching over 7 bases. There are 16 residues in the CDR3. Germline CDR1 reads LGHNA; CDR2 reads YNFKEQ. The trim removed 3 bases at V and 0 bases at J, leaving 5 bases unmatched. DNA for the CDR3: TGTGCCAGCAGCCACTTAGACAGGGATAGCAATCAGCCCCAGCATTTT. Translated: CASSHLDRDSNQPQHF.

The rearrangement joins TRBV5-1 to TRBJ2-3; TRBD1 agrees at 10 bases. The CDR3 sequence is 15 residues long. Trimming took 1 base from V and 5 from J; bases not matched to a gene: 4. Looked up from germline, CDR1 is SGHRS and CDR2 is YFSETQ. For the CDR3, the DNA is TGCGCCAGCAGCTTGTCGGGACAGGGGTTAGATACGCAGTATTTT. Protein sequence: CASSLSGQGLDTQYF.

The genes are TRBV6-6 and TRBJ2-1, with 9 bases aligning to TRBD2. Germline assignment: CDR1 MNHNY and CDR2 SVGAGI (reference sequence). Trimming took 7 bases from V and 2 from J; bases not matched to a gene: 3. The CDR3 contains 14 residues. CDR3 sequence reads: CASNGGGAYNEQFF. CDR3 coding DNA: TGTGCCAGCAACGGCGGGGGGGCCTACAATGAGCAGTTCTTC.

V usage is TRBV4-1 and J usage is TRBJ2-3, with D possibly being TRBD2 (5 bases). Trimming shortened V by 1 base and J by 3 bases, and 14 bases separated the two germline ends. Germline V gene data show CDR1 as MGHRA and CDR2 as YSYEKL. The CDR3 runs 16 residues. Written as DNA, the CDR3 is TGCGCCAGCAGCCAAGTTGGAGGACTTTTGACAGATACGCAGTATTTT. Amino acid sequence: CASSQVGGLLTDTQYF.

The J gene is TRBJ1-5, the V gene TRBV10-3; D possibly corresponds to TRBD1 (5 bases). V was pared by 6 bases and J by 2 bases, with 11 bases between. Germline V gene data show CDR1 as ENHRY and CDR2 as SYGVKD. The CDR3 length is 14 residues. CDR3: CAISQGIGNQPQHF. The CDR3 nucleotides are TGTGCCATCAGCCAGGGAATTGGCAATCAGCCCCAGCATTTT.

This chain joins TRBV28 and TRBJ1-5; D gene ambiguous. The CDR3 extends over 13 amino acids. The germline V gene encodes CDR1 MDHEN and CDR2 SYDVKM. Trimming pared 6 bases from V and 5 bases from J, leaving 11 bases between. In nucleotides, the CDR3 is TGTGCCAGCAGCAACTCGGGTGATCAGCCCCAGCATTTT. Encoded protein: CASSNSGDQPQHF.

This clone was found once. The same CDR3 can be traced to other DNA sequences in this sample. CDR3 protein: CASSLDRPNTEAFF. The CDR3 nucleotides read TGCGCCAGCAGCTTGGACAGACCGAACACTGAAGCTTTCTTT. The chain joins TRBV5-1 to TRBJ1-1; no clear D gene. V lost 0 bases, J lost 1 base, and 7 bases lay in between. The V gene's germline CDR1 is SGHRS and CDR2 YFSETQ. The CDR3 covers 14 residues.

The chain couples TRBV5-6 to TRBJ1-3; weak D call: TRBD1 (6 bases). Germline V gene lookup returns CDR1 SGHDT and CDR2 YYEEEE. Trimming took 4 bases from V and 1 from J, leaving 12 bases between them. This CDR3 spans 15 amino acids. CDR3 in amino acids: CASSETGFSGNTIYF. CDR3 coding DNA: TGTGCCAGCAGCGAAACAGGGTTTTCTGGAAACACCATATATTTT. Combining the CDR3 with reference TRBV5-6 and TRBJ1-3 gives the whole variable domain DAGVTQSPTHLIKTRGQQVTLRCSPKSGHDTVSWYQQALGQGPQFIFQYYEEEERQRGNFPDRFSGHQFPNYSSELNVNALLLGDSALYLCASSETGFSGNTIYFGEGSWLTVV.